The 2 T cell receptor beta chains presented below share a single source sample, sequenced in a study of post-analysis software for immune sequencing data. Regarding the study as a whole: Comparison of patients with controls showed five TRBV segments more frequent in patients, TRBV5-6, TRBV5-1 and TRBV20-1 among them.

The antigens these receptors bind are not known. The TCR beta cDNA libraries carried unique molecular identifiers. MiXCR, applied by TCRdb to the PCR reads, yields one record per CDR3 protein. Of hundreds of thousands of distinct CDR3 sequences listed, approximately 59% are singletons. The specimen sequenced was blood. These TCRs come from a girl aged 2-10 years with multiple sclerosis.

The gene calls are TRBV29-1 and TRBJ2-3; 7 bases are a match to TRBD1. The CDR3 consists of 14 residues. CDR1 and CDR2 from the germline V gene are SQVTM and ANQGSEA. J lost 4 bases, V lost 5 bases, and 9 bases had no gene match. This CDR3 is CSVRATGRADTQYF. The CDR3 DNA is TGCAGCGTTCGTGCGACAGGGCGAGCAGATACGCAGTATTTT.

As DNA, the CDR3 is TGTGCCACCAGCTTGGGGACCCCCTTCTCCTACAATGAGCAGTTCTTC. It specifies CATSLGTPFSYNEQFF. The chain recombines TRBV15 with TRBJ2-1, with D possibly being TRBD1 or TRBD2 (5 bases each). CDR1 and CDR2 from the germline V gene are LNHNV and YYDKDF (reference sequence). The V end lost 5 bases, the J end lost 0 bases, and 14 bases lay between the germline ends. CDR3 length: 16 residues. Based on the CDR3 plus reference TRBV15 and TRBJ2-1, the full variable domain is DAMVIQNPRYQVTQFGKPVTLSCSQTLNHNVMYWYQQKSSQAPKLLFHYYDKDFNNEADTPDNFQSRRPNTSFCFLDIRSPGLGDTAMYLCATSLGTPFSYNEQFFGPGTRLTVL.